These T cell receptor beta chains were read from a single sample in a study of blood T cell repertoires in COVID-19. Generated by immunoSEQ multiplex PCR, the TCRdb table keeps only in-frame clones and is missing some. In the table there are 250,000 to 300,000 clones, roughly 90% of which are singletons. The sequenced sample was peripheral blood. These receptors were obtained from a woman aged 25 to 39 with acute or convalescent COVID-19. Both conserved end residues are part of each CDR3. D genes are given only for firm matches. Some rows mark clone size as missing; the rest say once, few, many or name a class of expanded clone.

V gene	D gene	clone size	J gene	CDR3 protein	CDR3 DNA
TRBV27	.	.	TRBJ2-2	CASSLDNRRVNTGELFF	TGTGCCAGCAGTTTAGATAACAGGCGAGTCAACACCGGGGAGCTGTTTTTT
TRBV27	.	once	TRBJ2-2	CASSFASVGPGELFF	TGTGCCAGCAGTTTTGCTAGCGTGGGACCCGGGGAGCTGTTTTTT
TRBV5-1	TRBD2	.	TRBJ2-1	CASSRIAWEAGGVNEQFF	TGCGCCAGCAGCCGGATAGCTTGGGAAGCGGGAGGGGTCAATGAGCAGTTCTTC
TRBV11-3	TRBD1	.	TRBJ2-4	CASSFRTGENIQYF	TGTGCCAGCAGCTTCAGGACAGGAGAAAACATTCAGTACTTC
TRBV27	.	.	TRBJ2-6	CASSSRWGAGANVLTF	TGTGCCAGCAGTTCACGATGGGGGGCTGGGGCCAACGTCCTGACTTTC
TRBV20-1	TRBD1	.	TRBJ1-4	CSASLGTGNEKLFF	TGCAGTGCTAGTCTCGGGACAGGGAATGAAAAACTGTTTTTT
TRBV7-3	TRBD2	.	TRBJ2-7	CASSLRPSGKPYEQYF	TGTGCCAGCAGCTTAAGGCCTAGCGGGAAACCCTACGAGCAGTACTTC
TRBV6-1	.	.	TRBJ2-3	CASSDKLDTQYF	TGTGCCAGCAGTGACAAACTGGATACGCAGTATTTT
TRBV19	TRBD2	.	TRBJ2-1	CASSISAGGPNEQFF	TGTGCCAGTAGTATTTCCGCGGGAGGGCCGAATGAGCAGTTCTTC
TRBV4-3	TRBD1	.	TRBJ1-2	CASSQDPGGDYGYTF	TGCGCCAGCAGCCAAGATCCAGGGGGCGACTATGGCTACACCTTC
TRBV6-6	.	few	TRBJ2-3	CASSNSGFLATSSTDTQYF	TGTGCCAGCAGCAACTCCGGGTTTCTGGCCACAAGTAGCACAGATACGCAGTATTTT
TRBV9	TRBD1	.	TRBJ2-7	CASSVGPGTGNYEQYF	TGTGCCAGCAGCGTAGGCCCAGGGACAGGGAACTACGAGCAGTACTTC
TRBV19	.	.	TRBJ1-5	CASTTGYQPQHF	TGTGCCAGTACCACAGGGTATCAGCCCCAGCATTTT
TRBV29-1	.	.	TRBJ2-7	CSGTTGSYEQYF	TGCAGCGGCACCACAGGATCCTACGAGCAGTACTTC
TRBV6-2/TRBV6-3	.	.	TRBJ2-1	CASSYSFGGSSYNEQFF	TGTGCCAGCAGTTACAGTTTTGGGGGCAGCTCCTACAATGAGCAGTTCTTC
TRBV10-1	TRBD2	once	TRBJ2-7	CASSPGLAGVRAYEQYF	TGCGCCAGCAGTCCGGGACTAGCGGGAGTGAGGGCCTACGAGCAGTACTTC
TRBV29-1	.	.	TRBJ1-1	CSVVRGNTEAFF	TGCAGCGTTGTACGGGGGAACACTGAAGCTTTCTTT
TRBV7-8	TRBD2	.	TRBJ2-2	CASSFEAGAFTGELFF	TGTGCCAGCAGCTTTGAAGCGGGAGCTTTTACCGGGGAGCTGTTTTTT
TRBV6-5	.	once	TRBJ2-2	CASSYEQATGELFF	TGTGCCAGCAGTTACGAGCAAGCCACCGGGGAGCTGTTTTTT
TRBV15	.	.	TRBJ1-2	CATSRDNAGNYGYTF	TGTGCCACCAGCAGAGATAATGCAGGGAACTATGGCTACACCTTC
TRBV9	.	.	TRBJ1-2	CASSVNNLYGYTF	TGTGCCAGCAGCGTAAACAATCTCTATGGCTACACCTTC